These 25 T cell receptor beta chains originate from one sample sequenced in a study of cytomegalovirus exposure and HLA in healthy donors. Amplification used 60 Vbeta primers and 13 Jbeta primers. Sequenced by immunoSEQ multiplex PCR; TCRdb stores in-frame clones only, minus some. The profile shows about 150,000 clones, more than 9.5% of them singletons. The sequenced sample consisted of PBMCs. Receptor source: a man aged 50 to 60 in good health and CMV-seronegative.

This clone was counted only a few times. The chain carries TRBV19 and TRBJ1-4; 8 positions match TRBD1. The junction had 6 bases not matched to a gene; V was cut back by 6 bases and J by 0 bases. CDR3 length equals 16 residues. Germline lookup yields CDR1 LNHDA and CDR2 SQIVND (reference sequence). This CDR3 reads CASRLRTGTTNEKLFF. CDR3 coding DNA: TGTGCCAGTAGACTTAGGACAGGGACAACTAATGAAAAACTGTTTTTT.

The V and J genes are TRBV14 and TRBJ2-2; perhaps TRBD1 as D (5 bases). The V gene lost 6 bases and the J gene lost 4 bases, with 9 bases spanning the gap. The CDR3 totals 13 residues. The germline V gene has CDR1 SGHDN and CDR2 FVKESK. In DNA, the CDR3 is TGTGCCAGCAGTAGACAGATCACCGGGGAGCTGTTTTTT. This gives the protein CASSRQITGELFF.

This clone was seen more than once but under ten times. The rearrangement links TRBV5-1 to TRBJ2-2; TRBD1 matches at 8 bases. This CDR3 comprises 16 residues. V was clipped by 0 bases and J by 5 bases; unmatched bases: 6. Germline values: CDR1 SGHRS, CDR2 YFSETQ. DNA for the CDR3: TGCGCCAGCAGCTTGGCCAGTGGGACAGGAACCGGGGAGCTGTTTTTT. This gives the protein CASSLASGTGTGELFF.

This clone has a handful of counts. The rearrangement joins TRBV27 to TRBJ1-1; D uncertain. The CDR3 contains 15 residues. V lost 3 bases to trimming and J lost 0 bases, with 11 bases between them. Germline V gene lookup returns CDR1 MNHEY and CDR2 SMNVEV (reference sequence). The DNA for the CDR3 is TGTGCCAGCAGTTTGGTCGGAGGTATGAACACTGAAGCTTTCTTT. Amino acid sequence: CASSLVGGMNTEAFF.

This clone was found a few times. The chain links TRBV9 to TRBJ2-5, with 14 bases that match TRBD2. Germline V CDR1 and CDR2: SGDLS, YYNGEE. The CDR3 loop spans 17 amino acids. The V and J ends lost 4 bases and 5 bases, in that order; junction bases with no gene match: 10. CDR3 amino acids: CASSSGTSGGRGETQYF. Written as DNA, the CDR3 is TGTGCCAGCAGCTCTGGGACTAGCGGGGGCCGGGGGGAGACCCAGTACTTC.

This sequence joins TRBV6-1 and TRBJ2-5, with no clear D. Per germline, CDR1 MNHNS and CDR2 SASEGT. Trimming pared 6 bases from V and 2 bases from J, leaving 13 bases between. The CDR3 is 14 residues long. This CDR3 reads CASRSPLVQETQYF. CDR3 DNA sequence: TGTGCCAGCAGAAGCCCCCTCGTACAAGAGACCCAGTACTTC.

The chain carries TRBV6-1 and TRBJ2-7, with TRBD2 matching over 7 bases. The CDR3 is 18 residues long. V was clipped by 3 bases and J by 6 bases; unmatched bases: 20. CDR1 and CDR2 from the germline V gene are MNHNS and SASEGT. The CDR3 DNA sequence: TGTGCCAGCAGTGATTGGACGGGAGGAACCCGTAGCTCAGCCGAGCAGTACTTC. This encodes CASSDWTGGTRSSAEQYF.

The chain uses TRBV28 and TRBJ1-1; D is ambiguous. Germline V CDR1 and CDR2: MDHEN, SYDVKM. The V gene lost 2 bases and the J gene lost 0 bases, with 10 bases spanning the gap. The CDR3 is 15 residues long. In nucleotides, the CDR3 is TGTGCCAGCAGTTTACACCGGGGAATGAACACTGAAGCTTTCTTT. Translated: CASSLHRGMNTEAFF.

The chain joins TRBV19 to TRBJ2-6; the D is unclear. The CDR3 consists of 16 residues. Germline V gene data show CDR1 as LNHDA and CDR2 as SQIVND (reference sequence). V was clipped by 3 bases and J by 2 bases, with 11 bases between them. CDR3 sequence: CASSISAGAGANVLTF. CDR3 DNA sequence: TGTGCCAGTAGTATTTCTGCAGGCGCTGGGGCCAACGTCCTGACTTTC.

The chain carries TRBV6-6 and TRBJ2-6, with a weak D call TRBD2 (5 bases). The germline V gene encodes CDR1 MNHNY and CDR2 SVGAGI (reference sequence). This CDR3 has 16 residues. The V and J ends lost 7 bases and 0 bases respectively, with 13 bases between them. The CDR3 bases are TGTGCCAGCACCTCCCGGGGAGCCTCTGGGGCCAACGTCCTGACTTTC. Its protein product is CASTSRGASGANVLTF.

The rearrangement links TRBV21-1 to TRBJ2-1; the D call of TRBD2 is as the table states it, not checked on the DNA. TRBV21-1 is a pseudogene segment. This CDR3 is 18 amino acids long. The CDR3, as DNA: TGTGCCAGCAGCAAGGGGACTAGCCATTTTGCCTACTACAATGAGCAGTTCTTC. Residues: CASSKGTSHFAYYNEQFF.

The gene calls are TRBV19 and TRBJ1-1, with 7 bases lining up with TRBD1. In germline, CDR1 is LNHDA, CDR2 SQIVND (reference sequence). This CDR3 is built from 17 residues. V shed 4 bases and J 0 bases; nucleotides not matched to a gene: 11. The CDR3 DNA reads as TGTGCCAGTAGTACCAGGGGGACAAGAGTCATGAACACTGAAGCTTTCTTT. This sequence encodes CASSTRGTRVMNTEAFF.

The sample holds a few counts of this clone. V usage is TRBV6-1 and J usage is TRBJ1-1, with 7 bases lining up with TRBD1. Trimming took 6 bases from V and 3 from J; bases not matched to a gene: 7. Germline assignment: CDR1 MNHNS and CDR2 SASEGT. This CDR3 comprises 14 residues. Written as DNA, the CDR3 is TGTGCCAGCAGCCTTACAGGGGCGGACACTGAAGCTTTCTTT. Translation gives CASSLTGADTEAFF.

The chain carries TRBV15 and TRBJ1-5; no definite D call. The CDR3 extends over 14 amino acids. CDR1 is LNHNV, CDR2 YYDKDF, per germline (reference sequence). V was clipped by 0 bases and J by 4 bases, with 7 bases between them. CDR3 sequence: CATSRDPGNQPQHF. CDR3 DNA sequence: TGTGCCACCAGCAGAGATCCCGGGAATCAGCCCCAGCATTTT. Complete variable domain (other parts from reference TRBV15 and TRBJ1-5): DAMVIQNPRYQVTQFGKPVTLSCSQTLNHNVMYWYQQKSSQAPKLLFHYYDKDFNNEADTPDNFQSRRPNTSFCFLDIRSPGLGDTAMYLCATSRDPGNQPQHFGDGTRLSIL.

The V and J genes are TRBV7-2 and TRBJ2-7; 10 bases match TRBD2. There are 17 residues in the CDR3. Germline assignment: CDR1 SGHTA and CDR2 FQGNSA. V lost 3 bases and J lost 0; bases outside the gene matches: 8. The CDR3 loop reads CASSLQTSGRASYEQYF. The CDR3 nucleotides read TGTGCCAGCAGCTTGCAAACGAGCGGGAGGGCCTCCTACGAGCAGTACTTC.

CDR3 nucleotides: TGTGCCAGCAGCCCACACGGCGGGCTCCCAGCCACCTTC. This translates into CASSPHGGLPATF. This chain joins TRBV11-3 and TRBJ1-2; no definite D call. This CDR3 has 13 amino acids. V was cut by 5 bases and J by 13 bases, with 20 bases left in between. The V gene's germline CDR1 is SGHNT and CDR2 YENEEA.

In this sample, this clone turned up a few times. V usage is TRBV11-2 and J usage is TRBJ2-7; 11 nucleotides agree with TRBD2. V gave up 0 bases and J gave up 3 bases; unmatched junction bases: 4. This CDR3 region has 16 residues. CDR1 is SGHAT, CDR2 FQNNGV, per germline. The CDR3 DNA sequence: TGTGCCAGCAGCTTAGATGGGACTAGCGGAATCTACGAGCAGTACTTC. Its translation: CASSLDGTSGIYEQYF.

The rearrangement joins TRBV19 to TRBJ2-7, with TRBD1 identical over 9 bases. Trimming removed 3 bases from V and 3 bases from J; junction bases left unmatched: 9. The CDR3 has 16 amino acids. In germline, CDR1 is LNHDA, CDR2 SQIVND (reference sequence). Here the CDR3 DNA reads TGTGCCAGTAGTATCCCGGGACAGGGCGGGGGCTACGAGCAGTACTTC. Its translation is CASSIPGQGGGYEQYF.

The chain couples TRBV29-1 to TRBJ1-2; TRBD1 matches at 9 bases. Germline trimming cut 3 bases from V and 5 bases from J; bases unmatched to any gene: 10. This CDR3 has 15 amino acids. Germline CDR1 reads SQVTM; CDR2 reads ANQGSEA. CDR3 sequence reads: CSVDLGAGTGYGYTF. The CDR3 DNA sequence: TGCAGCGTTGACCTGGGGGCCGGGACAGGGTATGGCTACACCTTC.

The CDR3: CAISESGLDPRTPDTQYF. CDR3 nucleotide sequence: TGTGCCATCAGTGAGTCGGGACTAGACCCCAGGACCCCAGATACGCAGTATTTT. The chain is built from TRBV10-3 and TRBJ2-3; 8 bases align to TRBD2. After removal of 0 bases from V and 4 bases from J, the junction contained 12 bases not matched to a gene. The germline V gene encodes CDR1 ENHRY and CDR2 SYGVKD. This CDR3 is 18 amino acids long.

The V and J genes are TRBV5-1 and TRBJ2-3, with 10 bases identical to TRBD2. The CDR3 length is 15 residues. V lost 3 bases, J lost 5 bases, and 6 bases stayed unmatched. Looked up from germline, CDR1 is SGHRS and CDR2 is YFSETQ. CDR3 loop: CASSSSSGRLDTQYF. In nucleotides, the CDR3 is TGCGCCAGCAGCTCCTCTAGCGGGAGATTAGATACGCAGTATTTT.

CDR3 DNA: TGTGCCTGGAGTGGGGAGCAGAGGGAGACCCAGTACTTC. Amino acids: CAWSGEQRETQYF. The chain employs TRBV30 and TRBJ2-5; D might be TRBD2 (5 bases). CDR1 is GTSNPN, CDR2 SVGIG, per germline (reference sequence). The ends were cut back, 1 base at V and 5 bases at J, with 11 bases in the middle. This CDR3 comprises 13 residues. Full variable domain (rest looked up from reference TRBV30 and TRBJ2-5): SQTIHQWPATLVQPVGSPLSLECTVEGTSNPNLYWYRQAAGRGLQLLFYSVGIGQISSEVPQNLSASRPQDRQFILSSKKLLLSDSGFYLCAWSGEQRETQYFGPGTRLLVL.

This clone appeared a few times. CDR3 nucleotide sequence: TGTGCCAGCAGGTCAGGCCGGCAGCCCCAGCATTTT. Translated, it gives CASRSGRQPQHF. V gene TRBV6-5 combines with J gene TRBJ1-5; D is ambiguous. Trimming stripped 6 bases from V and 7 bases from J, with 10 bases between. The CDR3 has 12 amino acids. CDR1 and CDR2 (germline): MNHEY, SVGAGI.

This clone has only a few counts. The V call is TRBV7-4, the J call TRBJ1-5; D gene ambiguous. Germline V gene lookup returns CDR1 SGHVT and CDR2 SQSDAQ. Trimming removed 5 bases at V and 3 bases at J, with 8 bases between. The CDR3 sequence is 13 residues long. CDR3 residues: CASSPRFNQPQHF. In nucleotides, the CDR3 is TGTGCCAGCAGCCCCCGGTTCAATCAGCCCCAGCATTTT.

This clone was seen only a few times. J is TRBJ1-2 and V is TRBV4-2; D is unclear. The CDR3 totals 12 residues. V was cut by 4 bases and J by 6 bases, with 9 bases left in between. Germline CDR1 is LGHNA and CDR2 is YNFKEQ. As DNA, the CDR3 is TGTGCCAGCAGCCTCGACGGGAATGGCTACACCTTC. Translation: CASSLDGNGYTF.